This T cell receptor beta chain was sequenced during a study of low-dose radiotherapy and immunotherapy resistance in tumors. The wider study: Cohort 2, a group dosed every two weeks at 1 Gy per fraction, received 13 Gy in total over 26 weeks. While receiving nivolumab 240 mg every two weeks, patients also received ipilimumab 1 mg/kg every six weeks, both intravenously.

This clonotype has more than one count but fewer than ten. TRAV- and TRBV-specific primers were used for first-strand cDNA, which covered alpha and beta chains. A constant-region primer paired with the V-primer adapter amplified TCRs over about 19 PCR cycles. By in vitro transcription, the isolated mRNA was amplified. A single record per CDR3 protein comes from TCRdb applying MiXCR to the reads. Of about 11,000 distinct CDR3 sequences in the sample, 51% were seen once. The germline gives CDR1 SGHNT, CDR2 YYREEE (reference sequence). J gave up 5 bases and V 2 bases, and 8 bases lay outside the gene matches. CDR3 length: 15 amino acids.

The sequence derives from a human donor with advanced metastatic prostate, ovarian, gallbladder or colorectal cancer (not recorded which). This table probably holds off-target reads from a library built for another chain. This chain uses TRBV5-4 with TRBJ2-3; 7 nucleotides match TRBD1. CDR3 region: CASSFHRGTLDTQYF. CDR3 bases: TGTGCCAGCAGCTTCCACAGGGGAACCTTAGATACGCAGTATTTT.